The 26 T cell receptor beta chains below all came from one sample that was sequenced in a study of T cell repertoires in cytomegalovirus infection. TCRdb re-derived calls from the reads in MiXCR, one entry per CDR3 protein. Of about 600,000 distinct CDR3 sequences listed, approximately 24% are singletons. Sequencing was done on a sample of CD8+ T cells from PBMCs. The receptors come from a human donor in good health (CMV status not recorded). Some clones in this sample may be carry-over from other donors' samples.

This clonotype has more than one count but fewer than ten. The chain joins TRBV20-1 to TRBJ1-2; D is unclear. Germline-derived CDR1 and CDR2 are DFQATT and SNEGSKA (reference sequence). The CDR3 totals 13 residues. Trimming stripped 5 bases from V and 8 bases from J, with 18 bases between. CDR3 nucleotide sequence: TGCAGTGCTCCGGCTGTCGACCCGTCGGGCTACACCTTC. Encoded protein: CSAPAVDPSGYTF.

This clonotype was found a few times. The chain joins TRBV7-4 to TRBJ2-7; D call uncertain. The ends were cut back, 1 base at V and 1 base at J, with 8 bases in the middle. CDR3 length: 14 residues. The germline CDR1 and CDR2 sequences are SGHVT and SQSDAQ. The DNA for the CDR3 is TGTGCCAGCAGCTTAGTTTATGGATCCTACGAGCAGTACTTC. This sequence encodes CASSLVYGSYEQYF.

This clonotype was recorded only once. Germline is not matched at one junction end, which may reflect a read error. The V and J genes are TRBV5-1 and TRBJ2-7, with a tentative D call TRBD1 (6 bases). This CDR3 has 14 residues. CDR1 SGHRS and CDR2 YFSETQ come from the germline V gene. CDR3 nucleotide sequence: TGCGACAGCAGCTGGAACAGGGATACCTACGAGCAGTACTTC. Translation: CDSSWNRDTYEQYF. Based on the CDR3 plus reference TRBV5-1 and TRBJ2-7, the full variable domain is KAGVTQTPRYLIKTRGQQVTLSCSPISGHRSVSWYQQTPGQGLQFLFEYFSETQRNKGNFPGRFSGRQFSNSRSEMNVSTLELGDSALYLCDSSWNRDTYEQYFGPGTRLTVT.

V and J are TRBV7-2 and TRBJ1-5; a possible D gene is TRBD1 (6 bases). The CDR3 loop spans 17 amino acids. Germline V gene sequence: CDR1 SGHTA, CDR2 FQGNSA. The germline V and J ends were trimmed by 2 bases and 0 bases, with 14 bases remaining between them. CDR3: CASSLRKWDNSNQPQHF. CDR3 in DNA: TGTGCCAGCAGCTTAAGGAAATGGGACAATAGCAATCAGCCCCAGCATTTT. Filled out from reference TRBV7-2 and TRBJ1-5, the complete variable domain reads GAGVSQSPSNKVTEKGKDVELRCDPISGHTALYWYRQSLGQGLEFLIYFQGNSAPDKSGLPSDRFSAERTGGSVSTLTIQRTQQEDSAVYLCASSLRKWDNSNQPQHFGDGTRLSIL.

This clonotype has a count of ten or more. The chain links TRBV7-6 to TRBJ2-1; 10 bases are a match to TRBD2. Germline-derived CDR1 and CDR2 are SGHVS and FNYEAQ. The CDR3 contains 18 residues. Trimming took 1 base from V and 0 from J; bases not matched to a gene: 6. The CDR3 DNA sequence: TGTGCCAGCAGCTTAGACTCTAGCGGGGGAAGCTCCTACAATGAGCAGTTCTTC. Translating gives CASSLDSSGGSSYNEQFF.

This chain connects TRBV20-1 to TRBJ2-1; 14 bases fit TRBD2. Germline CDR1 DFQATT, CDR2 SNEGSKA (reference sequence). The CDR3 contains 16 residues. After removal of 0 bases from V and 9 bases from J, the junction contained 7 bases not matched to a gene. CDR3 nucleotide sequence: TGCAGTGCTAGAGACCCCGGGACTAGCGGGGGCTCTGAGCAGTTCTTC. Its translation is CSARDPGTSGGSEQFF.

This clonotype has a handful of counts. This chain links TRBV5-1 with TRBJ2-7; 10 bases agree with TRBD1. Trimming at V came to 4 bases and at J to 3 bases, leaving 13 bases not matched to a gene. This CDR3 spans 17 amino acids. The germline gives CDR1 SGHRS, CDR2 YFSETQ. This CDR3 reads CASSGGQGSPFGYEQYF. DNA for the CDR3: TGCGCCAGCAGCGGGGGACAGGGGAGTCCCTTCGGCTACGAGCAGTACTTC. Variable domain in full (rest from reference TRBV5-1 and TRBJ2-7): KAGVTQTPRYLIKTRGQQVTLSCSPISGHRSVSWYQQTPGQGLQFLFEYFSETQRNKGNFPGRFSGRQFSNSRSEMNVSTLELGDSALYLCASSGGQGSPFGYEQYFGPGTRLTVT.

This rearrangement joins TRBV5-1 to TRBJ2-1; D unclear. The V gene's germline CDR1 is SGHRS and CDR2 YFSETQ. V shed 3 bases and J shed 10 bases, with 11 bases lying between them. This CDR3 has 12 residues. As DNA, the CDR3 is TGCGCCAGCAGCTCTAGTCCTATCGAGCAGTTCTTC. Its translation: CASSSSPIEQFF.

J is TRBJ1-2 and V is TRBV20-1; no reliable D call. Trimming cost V 6 bases and J 3 bases, with 14 bases left between them. The length of the CDR3 is 13 residues. In germline, CDR1 is DFQATT, CDR2 SNEGSKA (reference sequence). Written as DNA, the CDR3 is TGCAGTGCAAGGACCGCCCAGGACTATGGCTACACCTTC. Protein product: CSARTAQDYGYTF.

This clonotype was recorded once. The gene calls are TRBV20-1 and TRBJ1-2; D remains unclear. The CDR3 runs to 12 residues. CDR1 DFQATT and CDR2 SNEGSKA come from the germline V gene (reference sequence). Trimming pared 3 bases from V and 4 bases from J, leaving 9 bases between. The CDR3 loop reads CSASPGIYGYTF. The CDR3, as DNA: TGCAGTGCTAGCCCGGGGATCTATGGCTACACCTTC.

V gene TRBV6-1 combines with J gene TRBJ2-1, with D tentatively TRBD1 or TRBD2 (6 bases each). The V gene's germline CDR1 is MNHNS and CDR2 SASEGT. This CDR3 comprises 14 residues. Trimming removed 8 bases at V and 7 bases at J, with 18 bases between. The CDR3 spells CASSGDGGGNEQFF. The CDR3 nucleotides read TGTGCCAGCTCGGGGGACGGGGGCGGGAATGAGCAGTTCTTC.

This clonotype was observed many times. This chain joins TRBV7-8 and TRBJ2-1; the D is unclear. This CDR3 contains 12 residues. CDR1 is SGHVS, CDR2 FQNEAQ, per germline. The V end lost 1 base, the J end lost 9 bases, and 7 bases lay between the germline ends. The CDR3 DNA reads TGTGCCAGCAGCTTAGATAGCTTTGAGCAGTTCTTC. Its translation: CASSLDSFEQFF.

This clonotype was found many times. The V gene is TRBV12-3 or TRBV12-4, the J gene TRBJ2-4; no definite D call. The CDR3 covers 13 residues. V dropped 1 base and J dropped 7 bases, with 8 bases sitting between them. The CDR3 loop is CASSLGVMNIQYF. CDR3 nucleotides: TGTGCCAGCAGTTTAGGGGTGATGAACATTCAGTACTTC.

At least ten counts were recorded for this clonotype. The chain couples TRBV10-3 to TRBJ1-2; D is ambiguous. Trimming pared 0 bases from V and 7 bases from J, leaving 15 bases between. The CDR3 contains 15 residues. Germline loops: CDR1 ENHRY, CDR2 SYGVKD. DNA of the CDR3: TGTGCCATCAGTGAGTCGATTGGGGATGGACGTGGCTACACCTTC. Protein: CAISESIGDGRGYTF.

This clonotype was recorded at least ten times. The J gene is TRBJ2-1, the V gene TRBV7-2; D gene unclear. Trimming removed 1 base from V and 3 bases from J, with 16 bases in between. The CDR3 totals 17 residues. Germline assignment: CDR1 SGHTA and CDR2 FQGNSA. The CDR3 spells CASSLEEDPRVYNEQFF. The CDR3 DNA sequence: TGTGCCAGCAGCTTAGAAGAGGACCCGAGAGTCTACAATGAGCAGTTCTTC.

This clonotype came up a few times. The CDR3 nucleotides read TGCAGCGTTGTCGGGGGACTAGCGGGGTGGCTCGGGAATGAGCAGTTCTTC. Translated: CSVVGGLAGWLGNEQFF. The chain employs TRBV29-1 and TRBJ2-1; 13 bases line up with TRBD2. J was trimmed by 7 bases and V by 4 bases; bases with no gene match: 13. Per germline, CDR1 SQVTM and CDR2 ANQGSEA. The CDR3 runs to 17 residues.

There are many counts of this clonotype. J is TRBJ1-2 and V is TRBV7-8; D unresolved. CDR3 length equals 13 residues. Trimming pared 5 bases from V and 3 bases from J, leaving 10 bases between. The V gene's germline CDR1 is SGHVS and CDR2 FQNEAQ. CDR3 residues: CASSTSGDYGYTF. In DNA, the CDR3 is TGTGCCAGCAGCACATCTGGGGACTATGGCTACACCTTC.

This clonotype was picked up a small number of times. The V call is TRBV6-6, the J call TRBJ1-4; D remains ambiguous. Germline CDR1 MNHNY, CDR2 SVGAGI (reference sequence). V was clipped by 0 bases and J by 7 bases, with 3 bases between them. CDR3 length equals 12 residues. The CDR3 reads CASSYSGEKLFF. The CDR3 DNA sequence: TGTGCCAGCAGTTACTCCGGTGAAAAACTGTTTTTT.

This clonotype was observed a few times. The rearrangement joins TRBV6-1 to TRBJ2-3, with D possibly TRBD2 on 5 matching bases. Germline CDR1 and CDR2: MNHNS and SASEGT. Trimming took 6 bases from V and 0 from J, leaving 13 bases between them. This CDR3 has 15 amino acids. The CDR3 reads CASRLLASSTDTQYF. The CDR3 region has the DNA TGTGCCAGCAGGCTCCTAGCCTCTAGCACAGATACGCAGTATTTT.

This clonotype appeared a few times. The chain is built from TRBV6-1 and TRBJ2-1; 8 nucleotides align to TRBD1. In germline, CDR1 is MNHNS, CDR2 SASEGT. The CDR3 is made up of 17 amino acids. V shed 0 bases and J 0 bases; nucleotides not matched to a gene: 4. CDR3 DNA sequence: TGTGCCAGCAGTGAAGCAGGGACAGGAGTCTCCTACAATGAGCAGTTCTTC. It specifies CASSEAGTGVSYNEQFF.

The rearrangement uses TRBV6-5 and TRBJ1-1; 9 bases agree with TRBD1. V shed 2 bases, J shed 8 bases, and the junction held 3 bases outside the gene matches. This CDR3 has 13 amino acids. Per the germline V gene, CDR1 is MNHEY and CDR2 is SVGAGI. CDR3 in amino acids: CASSYGTGPEAFF. CDR3 in DNA: TGTGCCAGCAGTTACGGGACAGGGCCCGAAGCTTTCTTT.

The J gene is TRBJ1-5, the V gene TRBV12-3 or TRBV12-4, with D possibly matching TRBD1 (5 bases). V dropped 6 bases and J dropped 3 bases, with 15 bases sitting between them. The CDR3 extends over 15 amino acids. The CDR3 reads CASSLTRGTNQPQHF. The CDR3 DNA reads TGTGCCAGCAGCCTCACCCGTGGGACCAATCAGCCCCAGCATTTT.

V gene TRBV11-2 combines with J gene TRBJ2-7, with TRBD1 as a possible D gene (5 bases). V lost 1 base and J 9 bases, leaving 10 bases between the germline ends. CDR3 length: 12 residues. CDR1 SGHAT and CDR2 FQNNGV come from the germline V gene. The CDR3 nucleotides are TGTGCCAGCAGCTTAGGGACACCTTGGCAGTACGTC. It codes for CASSLGTPWQYV.

This clonotype was detected once. Being one base from a much bigger clone, this may be a read error. The chain recombines TRBV10-3 with TRBJ1-5; TRBD1 aligns across 8 bases. Germline lookup yields CDR1 ENHRY and CDR2 SYGVKD. The CDR3 length is 16 residues. The CDR3 sequence: CTILVTGGSSNQPQHF. The DNA of the CDR3 is TGTACCATATTAGTCACAGGGGGTTCGAGCAATCAGCCCCAGCATTTT.

Ten or more counts support this clonotype. The V call is TRBV29-1, the J call TRBJ1-2; D is uncertain. V gave up 2 bases and J gave up 2 bases, with 9 bases separating them. Germline values: CDR1 SQVTM, CDR2 ANQGSEA. CDR3 size: 13 residues. As DNA, the CDR3 is TGCAGCGTTGAAATGGGAGGGAACTATGGCTACACCTTC. It specifies CSVEMGGNYGYTF.

This clonotype was counted at least ten times. This chain uses TRBV7-6 with TRBJ2-5; perhaps TRBD1 as D (5 bases). V was pared by 5 bases and J by 1 base, with 14 bases between. The CDR3 totals 15 residues. Germline V gene data show CDR1 as SGHVS and CDR2 as FNYEAQ. Here the CDR3 DNA reads TGTGCCAGCAGCCCCCGCGAGGACACCCAAGAGACCCAGTACTTC. Translated, it gives CASSPREDTQETQYF.